A single sample is the source of the 18 T cell receptor beta chains below, sequenced in a study of multiple sclerosis patients with progressive multifocal leukoencephalopathy. Time point of the sample: about a year of natalizumab therapy. This table comes from immunoSEQ multiplex PCR, and its TCRdb copy is limited to in-frame clones, with some not included. The sample has 24,000 or so clones; 80% to 95% are singletons. The input for sequencing was PBMCs, taken from a patient treated with natalizumab. These receptors came from a man in his thirties or forties with multiple sclerosis.

The chain's CDR3 is CASSKEGKRGPDEQFF. The CDR3 region has the DNA TGTGCCAGCAGCAAAGAAGGGAAGCGGGGCCCCGATGAGCAGTTCTTC. V is TRBV21-1 and J is TRBJ2-1; TRBD2 is taken as the D call from the table, unchecked against the DNA. TRBV21-1 is classified as a pseudogene. The CDR3 is 16 residues long.

The J gene is TRBJ1-5, the V gene TRBV5-6; D is undetermined. The V gene's germline CDR1 is SGHDT and CDR2 YYEEEE. CDR3 size: 19 residues. The germline V and J ends were trimmed by 3 bases and 0 bases, with 22 bases remaining between them. The CDR3 reads CASSSLGLRLSSSNQPQHF. The CDR3 region has the DNA TGTGCCAGCAGCTCGTTGGGTCTGCGATTATCTTCTAGCAATCAGCCCCAGCATTTT.

The V gene is TRBV19, the J gene TRBJ2-7, with D possibly called TRBD1 or TRBD2 (5 bases each). From germline, CDR1 is LNHDA and CDR2 SQIVND (reference sequence). Between the trimmed V and J ends, which lost 1 base and 7 bases, there was a span of 20 bases. The CDR3 loop spans 16 amino acids. The CDR3 here is CASSIGSGRIITEQYF. The CDR3 DNA sequence: TGTGCCAGTAGTATAGGGTCGGGGCGTATAATTACGGAGCAGTACTTC.

The CDR3 sequence is CATSVDGAGQGTYNEQFF. For the CDR3, the DNA is TGTGCCACCAGCGTCGATGGGGCGGGACAGGGGACGTACAATGAGCAGTTCTTC. The chain employs TRBV15 and TRBJ2-1; 10 bases are a match to TRBD1. V lost 5 bases to trimming and J lost 4 bases; unmatched junction nucleotides: 14. From germline, CDR1 is LNHNV and CDR2 YYDKDF (reference sequence). The CDR3 is 18 residues long.

V is TRBV7-2 and J is TRBJ1-4, with D tentatively TRBD1 (5 bases). CDR3 length equals 13 residues. CDR1 is SGHTA and CDR2 is FQGNSA in the germline V gene. Trimming pared 9 bases from V and 8 bases from J, leaving 16 bases between. The CDR3, as DNA: TGTGCCAGTCAAAGACAGCGAGAGGAAAAACTGTTTTTT. It specifies CASQRQREEKLFF.

The CDR3 sequence is CASSPWAGLNTEAFF. DNA of the CDR3: TGTGCCAGCAGCCCCTGGGCGGGACTGAACACTGAAGCTTTCTTT. This chain links TRBV7-8 with TRBJ1-1, with a tentative D call TRBD1 (5 bases). Per germline, CDR1 SGHVS and CDR2 FQNEAQ. The CDR3 runs 15 residues. The V and J ends lost 5 bases and 0 bases respectively, with 13 bases between them.

The gene calls are TRBV19 and TRBJ1-5; unclear D gene. V was clipped by 7 bases and J by 0 bases, with 4 bases between them. CDR1 and CDR2 from the germline V gene are LNHDA and SQIVND (reference sequence). The CDR3 consists of 12 residues. CDR3 DNA: TGTGCCAGTAAGAATAGCAATCAGCCCCAGCATTTT. It codes for CASKNSNQPQHF. The full variable domain, with the rest looked up from reference TRBV19 and TRBJ1-5, is DGGITQSPKYLFRKEGQNVTLSCEQNLNHDAMYWYRQDPGQGLRLIYYSQIVNDFQKGDIAEGYSVSREKKESFPLTVTSAQKNPTAFYLCASKNSNQPQHFGDGTRLSIL.

This rearrangement joins TRBV11-3 to TRBJ2-3, with 8 bases lining up with TRBD1. Unmatched junction bases numbered 1, after V lost 0 bases and J lost 2 bases. This CDR3 is built from 15 residues. The germline gives CDR1 SGHNT, CDR2 YENEEA. CDR3 in DNA: TGTGCCAGCAGCTTAGACAGGGGGCTCACAGATACGCAGTATTTT. Translated, it gives CASSLDRGLTDTQYF.

As concerns this clone: Compared with germline, one end of the junction differs, possibly owing to a read error. The sample has other DNA sequences that encode this CDR3 too. The V call is TRBV25-1, the J call TRBJ1-3; the match to TRBD1 covers 7 bases. From germline, CDR1 is MGHDK and CDR2 SYGVNS. This CDR3 contains 16 residues. CDR3 bases: TGTGCCAGCAGTGTTCGAGAGGGGGCGTCTGGAAATACCATATATTTT. Protein sequence: CASSVREGASGNTIYF.

This clone was recorded only once. The J gene is TRBJ2-1, the V gene TRBV6-5; no reliable D call. The CDR3 has 11 amino acids. V was shortened by 5 bases and J by 10 bases, with 9 bases between the two germline ends. Germline-derived CDR1 and CDR2 are MNHEY and SVGAGI. CDR3 sequence (DNA): TGTGCCAGCAGTGTAGCCACGGAGCAGTTCTTC. This translates into CASSVATEQFF.

J is TRBJ2-7 and V is TRBV7-2; the D gene is possibly TRBD2 (6 bases). Between the trimmed V and J ends, which lost 1 base and 0 bases, there was a span of 19 bases. Germline loops: CDR1 SGHTA, CDR2 FQGNSA. This CDR3 is 18 amino acids long. The CDR3, as DNA: TGTGCCAGCAGCTTAGGGGGGGTTTGGCGGGATCGCTCCTACGAGCAGTACGTC. Amino acids: CASSLGGVWRDRSYEQYV.

The genes are TRBV7-3 and TRBJ2-1, with a tentative D call TRBD2 (5 bases). The CDR3 is made up of 16 amino acids. Germline V lookup: CDR1 SGHTA, CDR2 FQGTGA. Trimming pared 0 bases from V and 2 bases from J, leaving 11 bases between. The CDR3 sequence is CASSLTSPSPYNEQFF. The CDR3 nucleotides are TGTGCCAGCAGCTTAACATCGCCTAGCCCCTACAATGAGCAGTTCTTC. The whole variable domain, filled in from reference TRBV7-3 and TRBJ2-1, reads GAGVSQTPSNKVTEKGKYVELRCDPISGHTALYWYRQSLGQGPEFLIYFQGTGAADDSGLPNDRFFAVRPEGSVSTLKIQRTERGDSAVYLCASSLTSPSPYNEQFFGPGTRLTVL.

V usage is TRBV7-6 and J usage is TRBJ2-7; D unresolved. Germline lookup yields CDR1 SGHVS and CDR2 FNYEAQ. Trimming shortened V by 4 bases and J by 3 bases, and 7 bases separated the two germline ends. The CDR3 has 12 amino acids. This chain's CDR3 is CASSSSIYEQYF. The DNA for the CDR3 is TGTGCCAGCAGCTCCAGTATCTACGAGCAGTACTTC. Full variable domain (rest looked up from reference TRBV7-6 and TRBJ2-7): GAGVSQSPRYKVTKRGQDVALRCDPISGHVSLYWYRQALGQGPEFLTYFNYEAQQDKSGLPNDRFSAERPEGSISTLTIQRTEQRDSAMYRCASSSSIYEQYFGPGTRLTVT.

The genes are TRBV2 and TRBJ1-1; 8 nucleotides line up with TRBD1. Germline V gene data show CDR1 as SNHLY and CDR2 as FYNNEI. CDR3 length: 15 amino acids. V gave up 6 bases and J gave up 1 base; unmatched junction bases: 7. For the CDR3, the DNA is TGTGCCAGCAGGGTGACAGGGGCGGCGAACACTGAAGCTTTCTTT. Its protein is CASRVTGAANTEAFF.

The genes are TRBV6-5 and TRBJ2-3; weak D call: TRBD1 (5 bases). Per germline, CDR1 MNHEY and CDR2 SVGAGI. The CDR3 extends over 11 amino acids. V shed 5 bases and J shed 5 bases, with 5 bases lying between them. DNA for the CDR3: TGTGCCAGCAGTACAGGAGATACGCAGTATTTT. Translating gives CASSTGDTQYF.

This chain joins TRBV7-9 and TRBJ2-1, with 7 bases that match TRBD1. The germline gives CDR1 SEHNR, CDR2 FQNEAQ (reference sequence). J gave up 7 bases and V 5 bases, and 11 bases lay outside the gene matches. The CDR3 has 15 residues. The CDR3 DNA reads TGTGCCAGCAGCCCCCCGCGGCAGGGGGTAAATGAGCAGTTCTTC. Translation gives CASSPPRQGVNEQFF.

CDR3 sequence: CASSLGSGSSYEQYV. The CDR3, as DNA: TGTGCCAGCAGCTTAGGGTCCGGAAGCTCCTACGAGCAGTACGTC. The chain joins TRBV7-9 to TRBJ2-7; D not certain. V dropped 1 base and J dropped 0 bases, with 10 bases sitting between them. The CDR3 extends over 15 amino acids. In germline, CDR1 is SEHNR, CDR2 FQNEAQ (reference sequence).

The chain uses TRBV7-9 and TRBJ1-3; D unresolved. The length of the CDR3 is 14 residues. Germline lookup yields CDR1 SEHNR and CDR2 FQNEAQ (reference sequence). V lost 4 bases to trimming and J lost 2 bases, with 9 bases between them. The chain's CDR3 is CASSSAEAGNTIYF. CDR3 nucleotides: TGTGCCAGCAGCTCTGCAGAGGCTGGAAACACCATATATTTT.